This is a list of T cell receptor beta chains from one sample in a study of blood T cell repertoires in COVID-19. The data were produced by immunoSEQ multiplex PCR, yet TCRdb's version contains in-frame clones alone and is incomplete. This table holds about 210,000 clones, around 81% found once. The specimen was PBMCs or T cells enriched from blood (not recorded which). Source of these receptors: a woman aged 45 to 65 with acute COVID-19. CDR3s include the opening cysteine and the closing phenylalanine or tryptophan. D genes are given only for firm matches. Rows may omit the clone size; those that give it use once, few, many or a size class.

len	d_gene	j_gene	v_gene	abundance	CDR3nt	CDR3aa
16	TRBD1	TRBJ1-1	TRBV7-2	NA	TGTGCCAGCAGTCCGTCGGCTGGGACAGGGAACACTGAAGCTTTCTTT	CASSPSAGTGNTEAFF
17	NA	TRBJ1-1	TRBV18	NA	TGTGCCAGCTCACCATCCCCGGGTTGGGGCAGAAACACTGAAGCTTTCTTT	CASSPSPGWGRNTEAFF
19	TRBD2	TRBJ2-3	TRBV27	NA	TGTGCCAGCAGTTCTGGAAAACCGGGACTAGCGGGAGGTTCAGATACGCAGTATTTT	CASSSGKPGLAGGSDTQYF
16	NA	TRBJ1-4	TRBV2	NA	TGTGCCAGCAGTGAAGCGCTTCCGCGGACTAATGAAAAACTGTTTTTT	CASSEALPRTNEKLFF
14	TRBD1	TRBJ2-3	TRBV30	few	TGTGCCTGGGAGACAGGGCCCACCACAGATACGCAGTATTTT	CAWETGPTTDTQYF
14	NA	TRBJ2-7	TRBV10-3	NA	TGTGCCATCAGTGAGTCTGCAGGGCTTCGCGAGCAGTACTTC	CAISESAGLREQYF
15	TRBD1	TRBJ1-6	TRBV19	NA	TGTGCCAGTAGAAGACAGGGGCTTAATAATTCACCCCTCCACTTT	CASRRQGLNNSPLHF
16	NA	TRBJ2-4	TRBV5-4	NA	TGTGCCAGCAGCTTGGGCGGGCCCTCAGCCAAAAACATTCAGTACTTC	CASSLGGPSAKNIQYF
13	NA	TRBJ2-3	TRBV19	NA	TGTGCCAGTAGTATGGGGCACACAGATACGCAGTATTTT	CASSMGHTDTQYF
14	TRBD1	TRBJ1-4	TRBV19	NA	TGTGCCAGTACCTCGGGACAGGGAGGCGAAAAACTGTTTTTT	CASTSGQGGEKLFF
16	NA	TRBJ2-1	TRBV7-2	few	TGTGCCAGCAGCTTCCGGGAGGGACAGCCTGACAATGAGCAGTTCTTC	CASSFREGQPDNEQFF
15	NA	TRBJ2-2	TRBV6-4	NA	TGTGCCAGCAGTCCCAGACAGACTAACACCGGGGAGCTGTTTTTT	CASSPRQTNTGELFF
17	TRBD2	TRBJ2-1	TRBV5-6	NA	TGTGCCAGCAGCTTACTAGCGGGGACGAGCTCCTACAATGAGCAGTTCTTC	CASSLLAGTSSYNEQFF
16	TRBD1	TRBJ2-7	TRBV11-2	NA	TGTGCCAGCAGCTTAGTAGGGGGACAGTACTCCTACGAGCAGTACTTC	CASSLVGGQYSYEQYF
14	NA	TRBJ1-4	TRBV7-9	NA	TGTGCCAGCAGCTTACGGCAGGGTAATGAAAAACTGTTTTTT	CASSLRQGNEKLFF
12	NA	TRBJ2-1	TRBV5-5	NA	TGTGCCAGCAGCTTGTCCCGACTCGAGCAGTTCTTC	CASSLSRLEQFF
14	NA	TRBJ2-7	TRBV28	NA	TGTGCCAGCAATGGGGGGGCGACCCCCTACGAGCAGTACTTC	CASNGGATPYEQYF
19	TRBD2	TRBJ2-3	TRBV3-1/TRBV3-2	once	TGTGCCAGCAGCCAAGACCGAGCGACTAGCGGGAGTTGGACAGATACGCAGTATTTT	CASSQDRATSGSWTDTQYF
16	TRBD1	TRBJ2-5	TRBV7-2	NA	TGTGCCAGCAGCTGGGACAGGGGATTACCCCAAGAGACCCAGTACTTC	CASSWDRGLPQETQYF
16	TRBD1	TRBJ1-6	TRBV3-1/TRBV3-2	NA	TGTGCCAGCAGCCAATCCGGGACAGGGTACAATTCACCCCTCCACTTT	CASSQSGTGYNSPLHF
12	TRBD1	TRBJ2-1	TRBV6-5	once	TGTGCCAGCGTTAACAGGGGGCGTGAGCAGTTCTTC	CASVNRGREQFF
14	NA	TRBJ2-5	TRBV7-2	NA	TGTGCCAGCAGCTTAGTTTGGCAGGGGGAGACCCAGTACTTC	CASSLVWQGETQYF
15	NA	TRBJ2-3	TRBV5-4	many	TGTGCCAGCAGCTGGGATGGGGCGGGGGCCGATACGCAGTATTTT	CASSWDGAGADTQYF
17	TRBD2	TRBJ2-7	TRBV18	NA	TGTGCCAGCTCCCCCTCGCCTAGCGGGGGGCCTTTGTACGAGCAGTACTTC	CASSPSPSGGPLYEQYF
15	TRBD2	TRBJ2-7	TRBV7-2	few	TGTGCCAGCAGGACTAGCGGGAGTAACTGGTACGAGCAGTACTTC	CASRTSGSNWYEQYF
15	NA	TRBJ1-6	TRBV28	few	TGTGCCAGCAGTTTTGCTGACAGTTATAATTCACCCCTCCACTTT	CASSFADSYNSPLHF
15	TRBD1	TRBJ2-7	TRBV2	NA	TGTGCCAGCAGTATCAAACGGACAGGAGACTACGAGCAGTACTTC	CASSIKRTGDYEQYF
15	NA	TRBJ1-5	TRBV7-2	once	TGTGCCAGCAGCCCTCAGCGGGTCGCAAATCAGCCCCAGCATTTT	CASSPQRVANQPQHF
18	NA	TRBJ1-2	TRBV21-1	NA	TGTGCCAGCAGCAAAGGAGGGGAGACAGGGGATGAGAGCTATGGCTACACCTTC	CASSKGGETGDESYGYTF
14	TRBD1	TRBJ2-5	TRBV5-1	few	TGCGCCAGCAGCGGGACAGGGTGGGAAGAGACCCAGTACTTC	CASSGTGWEETQYF
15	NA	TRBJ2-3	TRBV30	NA	TGTGCCTGGACCCAGTTGACAGGAGGCACAGATACGCAGTATTTT	CAWTQLTGGTDTQYF
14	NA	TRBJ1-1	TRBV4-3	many	TGCGCCAGCAGCCAAGATCCAGGGGAAACTGAAGCTTTCTTT	CASSQDPGETEAFF
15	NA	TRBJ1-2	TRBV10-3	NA	TGTGCCATCAGTGAGAGCGAAAAGACCCTCTATGGCTACACCTTC	CAISESEKTLYGYTF
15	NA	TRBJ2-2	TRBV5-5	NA	TGTGCCAGCAGCTTGACAGGGCGGAACACCGGGGAGCTGTTTTTT	CASSLTGRNTGELFF
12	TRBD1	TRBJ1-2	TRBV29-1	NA	TGCAGCGGTGCGGGACAGGGCCATGGCTACACCTTC	CSGAGQGHGYTF
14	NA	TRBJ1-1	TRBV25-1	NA	TGTGCCAGCAGTGAACCCGGTATGAACACTGAAGCTTTCTTT	CASSEPGMNTEAFF
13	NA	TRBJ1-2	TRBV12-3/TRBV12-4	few	TGTGCCAGCACCGCCACAGGGAACTATGGCTACACCTTC	CASTATGNYGYTF
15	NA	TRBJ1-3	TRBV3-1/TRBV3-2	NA	TGTGCCAGCAGCCAGATGGCAGGGTCTGGAAACACCATATATTTT	CASSQMAGSGNTIYF
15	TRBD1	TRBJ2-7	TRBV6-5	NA	TGTGCCAGCACCCTAGGACAGGGAACGGCCTACGAGCAGTACTTC	CASTLGQGTAYEQYF
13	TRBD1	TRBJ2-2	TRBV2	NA	TGTGCCAGCAGTGGACAGGGTCCCGGGGAGCTGTTTTTT	CASSGQGPGELFF
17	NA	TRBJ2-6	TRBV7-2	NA	TGTGCCAGCAGCTTACGAGGTCAGGGTTCTGGGGCCAACGTCCTGACTTTC	CASSLRGQGSGANVLTF
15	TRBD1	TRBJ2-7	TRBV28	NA	TGTGCCAGCAGTGTACGGACAGGGACGCCCTACGAGCAGTACTTC	CASSVRTGTPYEQYF
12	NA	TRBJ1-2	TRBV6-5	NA	TGTGCCAGCAAGGGAGCTAACTATGGCTACACCTTC	CASKGANYGYTF
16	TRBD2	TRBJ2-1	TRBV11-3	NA	TGTGCCAGCAGCCCACCCGGGACTAGCGACGCCAATGAGCAGTTCTTC	CASSPPGTSDANEQFF
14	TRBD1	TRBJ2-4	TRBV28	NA	TGTGCCAGCAGTTTGGTCGGACAGGGAAACATTCAGTACTTC	CASSLVGQGNIQYF
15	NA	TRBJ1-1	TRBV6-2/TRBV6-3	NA	TGTGCCAGCAGTCTTAACTACCCCGTACCAATTGAAGCTTTCTTT	CASSLNYPVPIEAFF
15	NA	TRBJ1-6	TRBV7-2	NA	TGTGCCAGCAGCTTGGGGCCAGCCTATAATTCACCCCTCCACTTT	CASSLGPAYNSPLHF
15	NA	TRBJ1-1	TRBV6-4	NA	TGTGCCAGCAGTGAACGACCAGGCTTTATGTCTGAAGCTTTCTTT	CASSERPGFMSEAFF
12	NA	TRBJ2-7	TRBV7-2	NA	TGTGCCAGCAGCCCGACAGCCTACGAGCAGTACTTC	CASSPTAYEQYF
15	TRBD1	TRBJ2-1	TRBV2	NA	TGTGCCAGCAGTACCGTCCCGGGACAGTTCAATGAGCAGTTCTTC	CASSTVPGQFNEQFF
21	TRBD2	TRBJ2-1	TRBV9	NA	TGTGCCAGCAGCGTAGATGGAAAGTCCTCTAGCGGGAGCGGACACTACAATGAGCAGTTCTTC	CASSVDGKSSSGSGHYNEQFF
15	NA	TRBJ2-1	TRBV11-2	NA	TGTGCCAGCAGCGCAACGACCGGGACAACGAATGAGCAGTTCTTC	CASSATTGTTNEQFF
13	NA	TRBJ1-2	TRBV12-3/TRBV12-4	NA	TGTGCCAGCAGCCGCACAGTTTCGAGTGGCTACACCTTC	CASSRTVSSGYTF
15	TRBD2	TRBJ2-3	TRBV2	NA	TGTGCCAGCAGAACATTAGCGGGGAGCACAGATACGCAGTATTTT	CASRTLAGSTDTQYF
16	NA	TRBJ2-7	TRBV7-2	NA	TGTGCCAGCAGCCGCCTGACTTCCGGGTCCTCCTACGAGCAGTACTTC	CASSRLTSGSSYEQYF